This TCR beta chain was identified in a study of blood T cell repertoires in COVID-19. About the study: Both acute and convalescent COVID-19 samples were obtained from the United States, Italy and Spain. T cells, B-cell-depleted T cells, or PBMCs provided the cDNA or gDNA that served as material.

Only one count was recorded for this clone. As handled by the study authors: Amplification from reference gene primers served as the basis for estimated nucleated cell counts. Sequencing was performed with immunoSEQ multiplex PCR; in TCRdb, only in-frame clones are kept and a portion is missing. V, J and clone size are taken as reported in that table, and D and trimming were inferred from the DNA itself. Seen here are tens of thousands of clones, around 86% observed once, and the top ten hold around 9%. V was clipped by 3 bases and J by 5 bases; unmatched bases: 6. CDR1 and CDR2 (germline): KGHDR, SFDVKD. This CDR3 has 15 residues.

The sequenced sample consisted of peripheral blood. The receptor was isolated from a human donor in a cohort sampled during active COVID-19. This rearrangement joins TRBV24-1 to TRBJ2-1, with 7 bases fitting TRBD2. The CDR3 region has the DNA TGTGCCACCAGTGATCAAGCGGGAAGGAACAATGAGCAGTTCTTC. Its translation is CATSDQAGRNNEQFF.